This TCR beta chain was observed in a study of cytomegalovirus exposure and HLA in healthy donors. Unmatched junction bases numbered 2, after V lost 5 bases and J lost 2 bases. The CDR3 runs to 14 residues. Germline loops: CDR1 SGHTA, CDR2 FQGTGA. It was with 60 Vbeta and 13 Jbeta primers that the PCR ran. Sequenced by immunoSEQ multiplex PCR; TCRdb stores in-frame clones only, minus some. The sample shows about 140,000 clones, and 2% to 2.5% sits with its ten largest clones. V and J are TRBV7-3 and TRBJ1-3; 8 bases agree with TRBD1. The material sequenced was PBMCs. The receptor comes from a woman between 18 and 30 years old in good health and CMV-seronegative. The CDR3 reads CASSLTGAGNTIYF. CDR3 DNA sequence: TGTGCCAGCAGCCTGACAGGGGCTGGAAACACCATATATTTT.